The 3 T cell receptor beta chains below come from one sample, sequenced in a study of blood T cells in healthy people across ages. It was with a sample-barcoded 5' primer and a J-beta primer mix that a second PCR of roughly 7 to 12 cycles was run. TCRdb reanalysed the 5' RACE reads using MiXCR and keeps one entry per CDR3 protein. The sample lists about 780,000 distinct CDR3 sequences; about 46% were seen once. Sequenced: blood. The receptors shown here come from a man at least 80 years old in good health.

A remark on this clonotype: One junction end does not reproduce the germline sequence, and a read error may be involved. This chain links TRBV7-9 with TRBJ2-7; D is unresolved. Germline V gene sequence: CDR1 SEHNR, CDR2 FQNEAQ (reference sequence). The CDR3 consists of 13 residues. CDR3 region: CASGLSSSYEQYF. CDR3 DNA sequence: TGTGCCAGCGGCTTATCGAGCTCCTACGAGCAGTACTTC.

This clonotype was seen a handful of times. A read error is possible here, since a much larger clone lies one base away. This chain uses TRBV9 with TRBJ2-4; D unresolved. The better agreement between TRBJ2-5 and the DNA end casts doubt on the J call. This CDR3 has 11 amino acids. Germline CDR1 SGDLS, CDR2 YYNGEE. The CDR3 is CASSVEETQYF. DNA of the CDR3: TGTGCCAGCAGCGTAGAAGAGACCCAGTACTTC.

This clonotype was seen many times. V usage is TRBV12-3 or TRBV12-4 and J usage is TRBJ1-2; 7 bases match TRBD1. CDR3 size: 14 residues. With V trimmed by 2 bases and J by 4 bases, 4 bases remained unmatched. CDR3 residues: CASSLTGVGYGYTF. The CDR3 nucleotides are TGTGCCAGCAGTTTAACAGGGGTTGGCTATGGCTACACCTTC.